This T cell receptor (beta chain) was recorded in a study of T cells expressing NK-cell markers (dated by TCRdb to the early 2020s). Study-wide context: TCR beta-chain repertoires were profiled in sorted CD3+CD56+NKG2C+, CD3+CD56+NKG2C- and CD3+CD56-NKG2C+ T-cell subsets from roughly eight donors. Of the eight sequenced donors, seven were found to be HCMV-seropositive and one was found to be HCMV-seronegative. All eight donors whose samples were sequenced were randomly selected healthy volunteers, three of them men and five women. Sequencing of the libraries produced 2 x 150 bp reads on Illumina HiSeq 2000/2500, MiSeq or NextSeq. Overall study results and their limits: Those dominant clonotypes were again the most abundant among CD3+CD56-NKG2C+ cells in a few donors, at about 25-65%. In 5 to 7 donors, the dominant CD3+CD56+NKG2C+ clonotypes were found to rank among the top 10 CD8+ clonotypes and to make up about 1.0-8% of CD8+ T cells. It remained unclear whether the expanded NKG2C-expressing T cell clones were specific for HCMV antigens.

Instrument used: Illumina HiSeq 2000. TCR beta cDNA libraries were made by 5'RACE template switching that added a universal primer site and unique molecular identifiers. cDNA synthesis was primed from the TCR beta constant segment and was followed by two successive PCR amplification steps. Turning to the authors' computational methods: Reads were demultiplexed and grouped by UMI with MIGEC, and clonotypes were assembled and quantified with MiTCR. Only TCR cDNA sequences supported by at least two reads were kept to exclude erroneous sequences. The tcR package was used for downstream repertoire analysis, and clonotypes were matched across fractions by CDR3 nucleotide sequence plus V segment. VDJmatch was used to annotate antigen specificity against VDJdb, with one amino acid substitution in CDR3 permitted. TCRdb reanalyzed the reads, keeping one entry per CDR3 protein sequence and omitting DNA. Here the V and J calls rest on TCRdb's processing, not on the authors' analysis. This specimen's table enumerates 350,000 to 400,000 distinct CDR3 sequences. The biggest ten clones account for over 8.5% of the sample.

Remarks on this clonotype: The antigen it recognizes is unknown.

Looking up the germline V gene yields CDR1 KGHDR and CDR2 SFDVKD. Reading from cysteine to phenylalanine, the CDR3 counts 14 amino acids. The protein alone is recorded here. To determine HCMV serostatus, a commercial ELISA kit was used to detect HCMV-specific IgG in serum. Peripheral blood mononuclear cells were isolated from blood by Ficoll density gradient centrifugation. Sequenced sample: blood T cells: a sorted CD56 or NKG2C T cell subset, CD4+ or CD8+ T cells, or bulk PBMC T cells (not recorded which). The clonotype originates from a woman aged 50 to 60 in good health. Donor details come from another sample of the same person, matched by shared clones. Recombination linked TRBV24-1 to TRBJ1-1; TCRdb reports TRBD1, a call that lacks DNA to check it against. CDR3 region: CATSGIGGHTEAFF.